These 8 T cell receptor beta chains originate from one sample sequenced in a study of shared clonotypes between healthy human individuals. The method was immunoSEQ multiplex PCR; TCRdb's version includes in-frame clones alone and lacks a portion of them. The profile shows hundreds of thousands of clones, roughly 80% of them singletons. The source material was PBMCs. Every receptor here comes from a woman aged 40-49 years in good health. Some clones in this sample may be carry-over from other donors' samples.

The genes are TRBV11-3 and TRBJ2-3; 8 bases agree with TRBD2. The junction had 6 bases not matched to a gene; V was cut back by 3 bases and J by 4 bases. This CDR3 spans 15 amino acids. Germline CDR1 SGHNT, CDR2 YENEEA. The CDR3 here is CASSFSGLGADTQYF. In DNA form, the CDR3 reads TGTGCCAGCAGCTTTTCGGGACTAGGGGCAGATACGCAGTATTTT. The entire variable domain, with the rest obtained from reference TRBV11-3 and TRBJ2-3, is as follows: EAGVVQSPRYKIIEKKQPVAFWCNPISGHNTLYWYLQNLGQGPELLIRYENEEAVDDSQLPKDRFSAERLKGVDSTLKIQPAELGDSAVYLCASSFSGLGADTQYFGPGTRLTVL.

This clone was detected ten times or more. CDR3 coding DNA: TGTGCCAGCAGTATATCACAGGATTCCTACGAGCAGTACTTC. It yields the protein CASSISQDSYEQYF. The chain combines TRBV28 with TRBJ2-7; possibly TRBD1 for D (5 bases). Germline loops: CDR1 MDHEN, CDR2 SYDVKM. The CDR3 is 14 amino acids. Trimming took off 5 bases at V and 1 base at J, with 12 bases between the two ends.

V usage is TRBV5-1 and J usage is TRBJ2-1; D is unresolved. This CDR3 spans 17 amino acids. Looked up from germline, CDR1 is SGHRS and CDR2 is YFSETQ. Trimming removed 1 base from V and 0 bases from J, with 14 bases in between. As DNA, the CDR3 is TGCGCCAGCAGCTTGACGGCAATAGAGTTCTCCTACAATGAGCAGTTCTTC. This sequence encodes CASSLTAIEFSYNEQFF.

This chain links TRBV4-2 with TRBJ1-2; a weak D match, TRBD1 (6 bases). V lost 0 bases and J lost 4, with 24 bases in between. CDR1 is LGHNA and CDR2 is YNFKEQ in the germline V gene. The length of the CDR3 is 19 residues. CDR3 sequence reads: CASSQDVRTADSRIYGYTF. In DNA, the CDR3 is TGTGCCAGCAGCCAAGATGTTCGGACAGCCGACTCAAGAATCTATGGCTACACCTTC.

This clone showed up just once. In DNA, the CDR3 is TGTGCCAGCAGTGAGCTAGCGGGAGATTATGAGCAGTTCTTC. Translated: CASSELAGDYEQFF. V usage is TRBV2 and J usage is TRBJ2-1; the match to TRBD2 covers 10 bases. Looked up from germline, CDR1 is SNHLY and CDR2 is FYNNEI. The J segment lost 8 bases and the V segment lost 3 bases, leaving 4 bases of the junction unmatched. CDR3 length: 14 amino acids.

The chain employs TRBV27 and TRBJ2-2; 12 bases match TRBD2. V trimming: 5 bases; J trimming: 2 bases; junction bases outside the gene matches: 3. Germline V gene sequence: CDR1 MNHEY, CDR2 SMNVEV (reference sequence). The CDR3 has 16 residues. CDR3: CASSPGLAGNTGELFF. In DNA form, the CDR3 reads TGTGCCAGCAGTCCCGGACTAGCGGGAAACACCGGGGAGCTGTTTTTT.

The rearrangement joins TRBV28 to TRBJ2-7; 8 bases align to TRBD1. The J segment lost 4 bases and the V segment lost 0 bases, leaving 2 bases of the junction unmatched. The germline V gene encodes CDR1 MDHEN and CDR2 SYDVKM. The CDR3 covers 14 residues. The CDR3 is CASSLWTGEYEQYF. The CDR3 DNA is TGTGCCAGCAGTTTATGGACAGGGGAATACGAGCAGTACTTC.

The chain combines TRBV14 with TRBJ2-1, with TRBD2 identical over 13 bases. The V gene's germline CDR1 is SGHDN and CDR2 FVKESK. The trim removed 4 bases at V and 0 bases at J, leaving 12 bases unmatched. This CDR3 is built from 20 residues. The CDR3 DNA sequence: TGTGCCAGCAGCCGAGAACGACTAGCGGGAGGCCATAGCTCCTACAATGAGCAGTTCTTC. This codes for CASSRERLAGGHSSYNEQFF.